Included here is one T cell receptor (beta chain) sequence, with context. The antigen it binds to is not known. Base qualities are not recorded, but no much larger clone differs from it by a single base. Between the V and J ends, shortened by 5 bases and 4 bases respectively, the junction contains 15 bases. The CDR3 starts with the cysteine, ends with the phenylalanine, and has 14 residues. Just the 42-base CDR3 DNA is kept, in frame starting at base 1. The germline V gene (reference sequence) sets CDR1 to GTSNPN and CDR2 to SVGIG. The entire amount of isolated RNA was reverse transcribed using the High Capacity cDNA Reverse Transcription Kit, so the sequenced TCRB transcripts were expressed ones. Deep immunoSEQ sequencing was applied to naive, central memory and regulatory T cell samples, giving an average of roughly 3.6 million total reads per sample. Sorted cells were lysed in RLT buffer and RNA was extracted with DNase-treated RNeasy Micro or Mini kits, depending on cell number. Each cell subset was processed separately to prevent cross-contamination, with patient and healthy donor samples processed together. Using the immunoSEQ multiplex PCR, TCRB sequences were amplified from cDNA into 87-bp fragments spanning the CDR3 region. The amplicons were sequenced using the Illumina HiSeq platform. The paper's processing steps were these. Synthetic template baselines were used to correct PCR bias computationally, reads within Hamming distance 2 were collapsed, and singletons that could not be merged were discarded. Reads were aligned against IMGT so that V, D and J genes, CDR3 length and insertions or deletions at six rearrangement sites could be assigned. Within each subset, clonotype counts were normalized to sorted cell number, and only after that were true diversity and Gini coefficients computed with the tcR R package. The overlap coefficient, calculated on TCRB nucleotide sequences, was used to measure repertoire sharing. Out-of-frame TCRB sequences from naive cells were analyzed to stand in for the pre-selection repertoire. This is the immuneACCESS table as TCRdb keeps it, with only in-frame sequences that have V and J called. A part of the clones is gone; compared with another copy, unresolved V genes explain less than half, and the rest is unexplained. Clonal size and the V and J genes are those of that table, whereas D and trimming came from the DNA. Across this sample there are about 350,000 clones, with roughly a fifth seen only once. The ten largest clones represent under 0.055% of the sample.

A single peripheral blood draw of approximately 110 mL on average was collected from each donor into heparinised tubes. Using a panel that included CD45RO, CCR7, CD25, CD127, CD95 and CD27, naive, central memory, regulatory and stem cell-like memory CD4+ T cells were sorted on a BD FACSAria II. Purity was above 95% for every sorted population. Right away, PBMCs were isolated by Lymphoprep density gradient centrifugation and were stained directly, with no culture step. To minimize batch effects, samples were stained and sorted in pairs, one healthy donor with one patient per experiment. The data derive from a study of beta chain features in type 1 diabetes (dated by TCRdb to the late 2010s). For the wider study: Mean age, gender distribution, total cell number and subset yield did not differ between patients and healthy donors. A total of around 110,000,000 sorted cells were examined across all samples, and RNA yield correlated strongly with the number of cells per subset. The study compared TCRB repertoires of sorted circulating CD4+ T cell subsets between recently diagnosed type 1 diabetes patients and matched healthy donors. Naive and central memory subsets were obtained from all 28 donors, but regulatory and stem cell-like memory subsets were isolated from only 8 patients and roughly eight healthy donors.

Summary of the overall study and its limitations: Naive, central memory and regulatory TCRB repertoires appeared more similar among patients than among healthy donors. Because cDNA was sequenced instead of genomic DNA, highly expressing activated cells could be over-represented, though the groups showed no difference in activation or CD3 levels. Because small numbers of individuals were included in the HLA sub-analyses, any influence of HLA type on TCRB rearrangement was left unresolved. Shorter templates might have been favored by PCR, but patient and control samples were amplified and corrected together, so both groups would have been affected equally by any skew. Fewer insertions and more nucleotide deletions at VDJ recombination sites were observed in patients with type 1 diabetes, implying thymic rearrangement abnormalities. Type 1 diabetes patients showed a moderate but significant shortening of TCRB CDR3 length in all four CD4+ subsets.

This receptor chain uses TRBV30 and TRBJ2-1; the best D guess is TRBD2, with 7 bases matching. This sequence was found in a woman aged 18-29 years in good health. Source material: naive CD4+ T cells from blood. The cell subset or site label of this sample denotes: true naive CD4+ T cells. CDR3 reads: CAWDTGGPYNEQFF. The nucleotide sequence reads TGTGCCTGGGATACGGGGGGCCCTTACAATGAGCAGTTCTTC.